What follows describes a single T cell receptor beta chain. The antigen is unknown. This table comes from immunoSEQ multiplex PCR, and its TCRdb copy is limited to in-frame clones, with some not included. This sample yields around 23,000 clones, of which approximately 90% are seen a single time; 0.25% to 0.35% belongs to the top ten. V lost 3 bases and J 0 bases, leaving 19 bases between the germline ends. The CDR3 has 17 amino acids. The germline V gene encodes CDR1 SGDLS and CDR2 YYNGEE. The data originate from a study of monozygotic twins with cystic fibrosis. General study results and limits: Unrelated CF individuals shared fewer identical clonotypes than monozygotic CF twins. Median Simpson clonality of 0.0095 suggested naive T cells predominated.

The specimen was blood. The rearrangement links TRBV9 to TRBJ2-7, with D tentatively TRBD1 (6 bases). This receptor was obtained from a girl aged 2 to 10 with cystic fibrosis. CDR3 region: CASSASLRTVPSYEQYF. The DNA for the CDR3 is TGTGCCAGCAGCGCGTCTCTGCGGACAGTCCCCTCCTACGAGCAGTACTTC.